The 18 T cell receptor beta chains below were found in one sample sequenced in a study of T-cell reconstitution after alpha-beta-depleted transplantation in children. Preparation of the TCRbeta library involved a method that used unique molecular identifiers. From the PCR reads, TCRdb called clonotypes with MiXCR, one entry per CDR3 protein. The table includes roughly 190,000 distinct CDR3 sequences, about 14% detected once. The source was PBMCs from the stem cell graft donor, collected from the stem cell graft. The receptors stem from a human donor who donated a stem cell graft to a child with acute lymphoblastic leukemia.

J is TRBJ2-5 and V is TRBV12-1. TRBV12-1 is marked as a pseudogene. This CDR3 comprises 14 residues. Here the CDR3 DNA reads TGTGCCAGCAGCTCCAGGTGGGACCAAGAGACCCAGTACTTC. As protein: CASSSRWDQETQYF.

In its sample, this clonotype was seen many times. The gene calls are TRBV20-1 and TRBJ2-3; maybe TRBD2 (5 bases). The CDR3 contains 15 residues. Germline-derived CDR1 and CDR2 are DFQATT and SNEGSKA (reference sequence). V lost 2 bases and J 0 bases, leaving 12 bases between the germline ends. The CDR3: CSARFPGISTDTQYF. The CDR3, as DNA: TGCAGTGCTAGATTTCCCGGGATCAGCACAGATACGCAGTATTTT.

This clonotype showed up many times. The gene calls are TRBV29-1 and TRBJ2-1, with 10 bases matching TRBD2. Germline V CDR1 and CDR2: SQVTM, ANQGSEA. Trimming cost V 5 bases and J 7 bases; bases outside gene matches: 14. The CDR3 covers 16 residues. CDR3 amino acids: CSVSSQAGGPKNEQFF. CDR3 DNA sequence: TGCAGCGTTTCGTCCCAAGCGGGAGGGCCGAAGAATGAGCAGTTCTTC.

The table lists this clonotype with many counts. The chain links TRBV12-3 or TRBV12-4 to TRBJ2-7; 8 positions match TRBD1. V was pared by 6 bases and J by 0 bases, with 4 bases of the junction left unmatched. The CDR3 covers 14 residues. DNA for the CDR3: TGTGCCAGCAGGAGACAGGGGCCCTCCTACGAGCAGTACTTC. Amino acid sequence: CASRRQGPSYEQYF.

V gene TRBV5-1 combines with J gene TRBJ2-2; possible D gene TRBD1, 6 bases. This CDR3 has 13 residues. With 7 bases removed from V and 4 bases from J, the gap between germline ends came to 11 bases. Germline V gene lookup returns CDR1 SGHRS and CDR2 YFSETQ. CDR3 sequence (DNA): TGCGCCAGCGGCAAGGGGGTCACCGGGGAGCTGTTTTTT. It translates to CASGKGVTGELFF.

This clonotype has a count of ten or more. The chain joins TRBV27 to TRBJ2-7, with 9 bases that match TRBD1. The CDR3 contains 16 residues. V gave up 3 bases and J gave up 1 base; unmatched junction bases: 7. From germline, CDR1 is MNHEY and CDR2 SMNVEV (reference sequence). Written as DNA, the CDR3 is TGTGCCAGCAGTTTCTCCCGGGACAGGGCTTCCTACGAGCAGTACTTC. Amino acid sequence: CASSFSRDRASYEQYF.

This clonotype was observed many times. This chain uses TRBV20-1 with TRBJ2-5; D is undetermined. V lost 3 bases and J 5 bases, leaving 13 bases between the germline ends. This CDR3 has 13 residues. Per the germline V gene, CDR1 is DFQATT and CDR2 is SNEGSKA (reference sequence). DNA of the CDR3: TGCAGTGCTAGCAGTGGAGCGTGGGAGACCCAGTACTTC. Amino acid sequence: CSASSGAWETQYF.

The chain employs TRBV28 and TRBJ1-6; tentatively, D is TRBD1 (6 bases). Germline V CDR1 and CDR2: MDHEN, SYDVKM. V was cut by 4 bases and J by 4 bases, with 11 bases left in between. The CDR3 loop spans 15 amino acids. CDR3 sequence reads: CASSSYTGYNSPLHF. The CDR3 DNA is TGTGCCAGCAGTTCCTATACAGGGTATAATTCACCCCTCCACTTT.

This clonotype came up a few times. The chain carries TRBV27 and TRBJ2-7; weak D call: TRBD2 (5 bases). CDR3 length: 12 amino acids. CDR1 is MNHEY, CDR2 SMNVEV, per germline (reference sequence). V was shortened by 10 bases and J by 2 bases, with 12 bases between the two germline ends. CDR3 DNA sequence: TGTGCCACCGGACGGGATACCTACGAGCAGTACTTC. Amino acids: CATGRDTYEQYF.

To note about this clonotype: A much larger clone differs by one base, so this may be a read error. The rearrangement uses TRBV5-1 and TRBJ2-2; TRBD2 agrees at 10 bases. From germline, CDR1 is SGHRS and CDR2 YFSETQ. The CDR3 loop spans 15 amino acids. The CDR3 loop is CASSVGLANTWELFF. In DNA form, the CDR3 reads TGCGCCAGCAGCGTGGGACTAGCGAACACCTGGGAGCTGTTTTTT.

Ten or more counts support this clonotype. The chain couples TRBV7-8 to TRBJ2-1, with TRBD2 matching over 12 bases. The junction had 8 bases not matched to a gene; V was cut back by 5 bases and J by 6 bases. In germline, CDR1 is SGHVS, CDR2 FQNEAQ. The CDR3 is 16 residues long. CDR3 protein: CASSPNGLAGRNEQFF. Written as DNA, the CDR3 is TGTGCCAGCAGCCCAAACGGACTAGCGGGACGCAATGAGCAGTTCTTC.

This clonotype was observed a handful of times. This rearrangement joins TRBV29-1 to TRBJ2-1; D call uncertain. Trimming cost V 7 bases and J 10 bases, with 17 bases left between them. Germline CDR1 and CDR2: SQVTM and ANQGSEA. The CDR3 is 12 residues long. The CDR3: CSATTPGSEQFF. The CDR3 DNA follows: TGCAGCGCAACCACCCCCGGGTCGGAGCAGTTCTTC.

As regards this clonotype: This may be a read error, as it is one base from a much larger clone. The rearrangement links TRBV10-1 to TRBJ2-7, with 10 bases aligning to TRBD2. The germline V gene encodes CDR1 WNHNN and CDR2 SYGVQD (reference sequence). The CDR3 is 15 residues long. The CDR3 loop is CASSDEASGSHEHYF. The CDR3 DNA is TGCGCCAGCAGTGATGAGGCTAGCGGGAGCCACGAGCATTACTTC.

This clonotype was detected many times. The rearrangement links TRBV6-5 to TRBJ2-7; 12 bases align to TRBD2. CDR1 and CDR2 from the germline V gene are MNHEY and SVGAGI. Trimming removed 0 bases from V and 6 bases from J; junction bases left unmatched: 3. The length of the CDR3 is 15 residues. The CDR3 sequence is CASSYSTSGSSEQYF. The CDR3 bases are TGTGCCAGCAGTTACTCGACTAGCGGGAGTTCCGAGCAGTACTTC.

This clonotype was picked up many times. The chain uses TRBV29-1 and TRBJ2-3; 7 bases match TRBD1. Germline V gene lookup returns CDR1 SQVTM and CDR2 ANQGSEA. This CDR3 has 11 residues. V was pared by 7 bases and J by 6 bases, with 4 bases of the junction left unmatched. The CDR3 sequence: CSGGQDDTQYF. The CDR3 bases are TGCAGCGGTGGACAGGACGATACGCAGTATTTT.

This clonotype was recorded many times. The gene calls are TRBV24-1 and TRBJ2-1; 7 bases align to TRBD2. Trimming removed 1 base from V and 9 bases from J; junction bases left unmatched: 11. The CDR3 is made up of 16 amino acids. Germline V gives CDR1 KGHDR, CDR2 SFDVKD. This CDR3 reads CATSDFAGRADGEQFF. Here the CDR3 DNA reads TGTGCCACCAGTGATTTCGCAGGGAGGGCAGACGGTGAGCAGTTCTTC.

The chain links TRBV12-3 or TRBV12-4 to TRBJ2-3; 7 bases agree with TRBD1. With 5 bases clipped from V and 5 bases from J, the junction kept 13 bases outside the gene matches. The CDR3 extends over 16 amino acids. This chain's CDR3 is CASSKGAARWGDTQYF. The CDR3 DNA follows: TGTGCCAGCAGTAAGGGGGCGGCTCGGTGGGGAGATACGCAGTATTTT.

This clonotype was counted many times. The chain recombines TRBV20-1 with TRBJ1-1, with unresolved D. Trimming stripped 6 bases from V and 8 bases from J, with 19 bases between. CDR3 size: 13 residues. CDR1 is DFQATT, CDR2 SNEGSKA, per germline (reference sequence). CDR3 bases: TGCAGTGCGAAGGAGCCGTGGTCAACCGAAGCTTTCTTT. This gives the protein CSAKEPWSTEAFF.